This T cell receptor beta chain emerged from a study of blood T cell repertoires in COVID-19 (dated by TCRdb to about 2020). Context from the whole study: Samples covering the acute and convalescent phases of COVID-19 were provided by collaborators in the United States, Italy and Spain. The material from the prospective study consisted of cDNA or gDNA derived from T cells, B-cell-depleted T cells, or PBMCs. Subjects who had been exposed to COVID-19, were actively infected with it, or had recovered from it provided the deeply sampled blood TCRbeta repertoires that made up the dataset. A freely available public database, intended as a resource for researchers studying the immune response to SARS-CoV-2, is where the repertoires were released. Samples were obtained from the ongoing ImmuneRACE study (first 160 participants) and from 1,254 subjects provided by 6 global collaborators. Sample metadata almost always included a de-identified subject ID, COVID-19 status, age in years and sex. HLA class I and class II types, where available, came from metadata supplied by the sample provider rather than from assay-based typing.

The immunoSEQ Assay, a bias-controlled multiplex PCR, was used to amplify TCRbeta CDR3 regions from genomic DNA. The published analysis was carried out like this. Within the assay, amplification of reference gene primers was used to estimate how many nucleated cells each sample contained. To quantify the absolute abundance of each unique TCRbeta CDR3 rearrangement, sequence reads were collapsed and filtered. For each sample, productive Simpson clonality was calculated as the square root of Simpson's diversity index over productive rearrangements. TCRdb mirrors the immuneACCESS table, restricted to in-frame sequences. Some clones are absent from its copies; in checked studies, under half trace to an unresolved V gene, and the reason for the others is unknown. V, J and clone size reflect that table, while D and trimming were determined from the DNA. This sample holds approximately 70,000 clones; approximately 93% were observed only once. The ten largest clonotypes hold 2% to 3% of the sample.

Points the paper makes about the study in general: Clinical and demographic metadata were provided uncurated, with the amount varying by source and participant.

At one collaborating source in Seattle, patients were enrolled during active infection and were followed longitudinally through the course of disease. Collaborating institutions collected whole blood in K2EDTA tubes following their own protocols. For TCRbeta analysis, collaborator samples were shipped as frozen whole blood, as isolated PBMCs, or as DNA extracted from either sample type. This clone has a handful of counts. Its binding antigen is unknown. No base qualities exist here, and no much larger clone lies one base off it. The sample consisted of peripheral blood. The receptor comes from a man aged 50-59 years with COVID-19, enrolled during active disease.

The DNA sequence is as follows: TGTGCCAGCAGCTCGGGTCCTCACGCACGAAACACCATATATTTT. It encodes CASSSGPHARNTIYF. The receptor chain draws on TRBV3-1 (or the pseudogene TRBV3-2) and TRBJ1-3; the D gene remains uncertain. From the cysteine up to the phenylalanine, the CDR3 has a length of 15 residues. Only the CDR3 part of the read is kept: 45 bases, read in frame from the first base. V is pared back by 5 bases and J by 5 bases, with 16 bases lying between the germline termini. Via the germline V gene (reference sequence), CDR1 is LGHDT and CDR2 YNNKEL.